Below, 13 T cell receptor beta chains from the same sample are listed, as sequenced in a study of graft-versus-host responses after intestinal transplantation. Clones were sequenced by immunoSEQ multiplex PCR, and TCRdb holds only the in-frame ones, with some missing. The sample yields 74,000 or so clones, around 93% seen once. Sequencing was performed on PBMCs, taken 98 days after intestinal transplantation. The source is a human patient who received an intestinal transplant, so some T cells may come from the graft donor.

This chain links TRBV5-1 with TRBJ2-3; 9 positions agree with TRBD1. Trimming took 5 bases from V and 5 from J; bases not matched to a gene: 15. Germline CDR1 reads SGHRS; CDR2 reads YFSETQ. The CDR3 is made up of 17 amino acids. CDR3 in DNA: TGCGCCAGCAGATATCCACAGGGGGCCCGTGGTAAAGATACGCAGTATTTT. Its protein is CASRYPQGARGKDTQYF.

This chain connects TRBV6-6 to TRBJ2-7; tentatively, D is TRBD1 (6 bases). V was pared by 8 bases and J by 6 bases, with 11 bases between. The CDR3 length is 11 residues. Germline CDR1 reads MNHNY; CDR2 reads SVGAGI (reference sequence). In DNA, the CDR3 is TGTGCCAGCGGAAGGGGGACCGAGCAGTACTTC. Its translation: CASGRGTEQYF.

This chain connects TRBV5-1 to TRBJ2-7; TRBD2 might be the D (6 bases). Per germline, CDR1 SGHRS and CDR2 YFSETQ. This CDR3 comprises 16 residues. Trimming pared 2 bases from V and 1 base from J, leaving 16 bases between. The CDR3 region has the DNA TGCGCCAGCAGCTTCGGCGGGAAAAAGGTTTCCTACGAGCAGTACTTC. Translated, it gives CASSFGGKKVSYEQYF.

The chain couples TRBV7-9 to TRBJ1-1; 10 bases align to TRBD1. The CDR3 totals 18 residues. V was clipped by 4 bases and J by 1 base; unmatched bases: 12. Germline V gene sequence: CDR1 SEHNR, CDR2 FQNEAQ (reference sequence). This CDR3 is CASSSRFDRGRRNTEAFF. CDR3 coding DNA: TGTGCCAGCAGCTCGAGGTTTGACAGGGGGCGAAGGAACACTGAAGCTTTCTTT. Looking up the rest from reference TRBV7-9 and TRBJ1-1 gives the full variable domain: DTGVSQNPRHKITKRGQNVTFRCDPISEHNRLYWYRQTLGQGPEFLTYFQNEAQLEKSRLLSDRFSAERPKGSFSTLEIQRTEQGDSAMYLCASSSRFDRGRRNTEAFFGQGTRLTVV.

The chain has TRBV10-3 and TRBJ1-5; D call uncertain. Germline CDR1 reads ENHRY; CDR2 reads SYGVKD. The CDR3 is made up of 15 amino acids. V lost 7 bases and J lost 3, with 16 bases in between. The CDR3 DNA follows: TGTGCCATCACTCACCCCGACACCCTCAATCAGCCCCAGCATTTT. This codes for CAITHPDTLNQPQHF.

The V gene is TRBV30, the J gene TRBJ1-1; D gene uncertain. V lost 5 bases to trimming and J lost 2 bases, with 24 bases between them. In germline, CDR1 is GTSNPN, CDR2 SVGIG (reference sequence). The CDR3 contains 17 residues. The CDR3 loop reads CAWSIQGADSLNTEAFF. CDR3 bases: TGTGCCTGGTCCATACAAGGAGCGGATTCATTAAACACTGAAGCTTTCTTT.

This chain connects TRBV19 to TRBJ2-7; D is tentatively TRBD1 or TRBD2 (6 bases each). The CDR3 sequence is 16 residues long. CDR1 is LNHDA and CDR2 is SQIVND in the germline V gene (reference sequence). V was shortened by 4 bases and J by 0 bases, with 16 bases between the two germline ends. The CDR3: CASSTPRGADSYEQYF. DNA of the CDR3: TGTGCCAGTAGTACCCCAAGGGGGGCGGACTCCTACGAGCAGTACTTC.

This clone was counted once. The J gene is TRBJ2-3, the V gene TRBV20-1, with D possibly TRBD1 on 5 matching bases. With 7 bases removed from V and 3 bases from J, the gap between germline ends came to 8 bases. This CDR3 has 11 amino acids. The germline V gene encodes CDR1 DFQATT and CDR2 SNEGSKA (reference sequence). The CDR3: CSVRGTDTQYF. The CDR3 DNA reads TGCAGTGTAAGGGGTACAGATACGCAGTATTTT.

The V gene is TRBV2, the J gene TRBJ1-6; D remains unclear. Trimming stripped 3 bases from V and 4 bases from J, with 10 bases between. Germline CDR1 and CDR2: SNHLY and FYNNEI. The CDR3 consists of 15 residues. The CDR3 DNA sequence: TGTGCCAGCAGTGATAGGGAGGATTATAATTCACCCCTCCACTTT. As protein: CASSDREDYNSPLHF.

The chain couples TRBV5-6 to TRBJ2-3; 7 bases agree with TRBD2. Per the germline V gene, CDR1 is SGHDT and CDR2 is YYEEEE. Losses at the gene ends were 2 bases for V and 2 bases for J; bases not matched to a gene: 14. This CDR3 is built from 18 residues. CDR3 in DNA: TGTGCCAGCAGCTTCCGGCAGAGACTAGCCTCCTTCACAGATACGCAGTATTTT. Translated, it gives CASSFRQRLASFTDTQYF.

The genes are TRBV27 and TRBJ2-7; the match to TRBD1 covers 11 bases. The CDR3 has 14 amino acids. J was trimmed by 0 bases and V by 6 bases; bases with no gene match: 1. Germline V gives CDR1 MNHEY, CDR2 SMNVEV (reference sequence). CDR3 sequence: CASRDRGLSYEQYF. Here the CDR3 DNA reads TGTGCCAGCAGGGACAGGGGGCTCTCCTACGAGCAGTACTTC.

The chain is built from TRBV6-4 and TRBJ2-3; 10 positions agree with TRBD1. This CDR3 region has 16 residues. J lost 1 base, V lost 0 bases, and 1 base had no gene match. CDR1 MRHNA and CDR2 SNTAGT come from the germline V gene. The CDR3 nucleotides are TGTGCCAGCAGTGACTCCGGGACAGGGGGCACAGATACGCAGTATTTT. This encodes CASSDSGTGGTDTQYF.

The gene calls are TRBV6-6 and TRBJ2-1; D not certain. The CDR3 spans 12 residues. CDR1 MNHNY and CDR2 SVGAGI come from the germline V gene (reference sequence). V was shortened by 2 bases and J by 5 bases, with 4 bases between the two germline ends. The CDR3 DNA reads TGTGCCAGCAGTTACCCTAACAATGAGCAGTTCTTC. It translates to CASSYPNNEQFF.